This TCR beta chain was identified in a study of a mutant IDH1 vaccine in newly diagnosed glioma. Germline CDR1 and CDR2: SEHNR and FQNEAQ (reference sequence). This CDR3 region has 14 residues. The V end lost 3 bases, the J end lost 0 bases, and 5 bases lay between the germline ends. Documented time point: week 47, end of study. A single vaccine dose contained 300 ug of mutant IDH1 20-mer peptide, and topical imiquimod was used with it. Repertoires were generated with immunoSEQ multiplex PCR, while TCRdb's copy carries only in-frame clones and drops some. Here the sample spans 31,000 or so clones, about 80% being singletons. A remark on this clone: Antigen unknown.

This chain uses TRBV7-9 with TRBJ2-2; D unclear. The specimen comprised PBMCs, sampled from a glioma patient whose treatment included an IDH1 peptide vaccine. This TCR was recovered from a man aged 25 to 45 with glioma. The CDR3 coding sequence is TGTGCCAGCAGCTTGGAGTCGAACACCGGGGAGCTGTTTTTT. This translates into CASSLESNTGELFF.